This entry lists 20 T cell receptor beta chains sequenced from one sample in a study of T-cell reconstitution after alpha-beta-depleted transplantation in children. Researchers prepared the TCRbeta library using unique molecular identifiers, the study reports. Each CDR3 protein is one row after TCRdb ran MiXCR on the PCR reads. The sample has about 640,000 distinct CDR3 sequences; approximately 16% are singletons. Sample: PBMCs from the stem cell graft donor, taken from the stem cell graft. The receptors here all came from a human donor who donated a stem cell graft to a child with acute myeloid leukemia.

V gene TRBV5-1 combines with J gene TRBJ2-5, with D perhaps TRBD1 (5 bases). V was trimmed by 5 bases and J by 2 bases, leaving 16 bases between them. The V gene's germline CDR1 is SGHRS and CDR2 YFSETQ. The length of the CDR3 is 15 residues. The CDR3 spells CASRPLGHIQETQYF. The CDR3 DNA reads TGCGCCAGCAGGCCCCTCGGACACATACAAGAGACCCAGTACTTC.

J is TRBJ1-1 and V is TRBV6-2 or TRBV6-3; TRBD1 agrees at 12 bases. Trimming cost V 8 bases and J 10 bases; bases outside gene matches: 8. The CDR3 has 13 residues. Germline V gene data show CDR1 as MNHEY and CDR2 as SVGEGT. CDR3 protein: CASGTGQGARAFF. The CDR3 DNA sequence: TGTGCCAGCGGGACGGGACAGGGGGCGCGAGCTTTCTTT.

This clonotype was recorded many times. The CDR3 sequence is CSASPRTGRNTEAFF. CDR3 DNA: TGCAGTGCTTCTCCCCGGACAGGGCGGAACACTGAAGCTTTCTTT. The chain is built from TRBV20-1 and TRBJ1-1, with 8 bases lining up with TRBD1. This CDR3 contains 15 residues. J lost 1 base, V lost 5 bases, and 9 bases had no gene match. Germline values: CDR1 DFQATT, CDR2 SNEGSKA (reference sequence).

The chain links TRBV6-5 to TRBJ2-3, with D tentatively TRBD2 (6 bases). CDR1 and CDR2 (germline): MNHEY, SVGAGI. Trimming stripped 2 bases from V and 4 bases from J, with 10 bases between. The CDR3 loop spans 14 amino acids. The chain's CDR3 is CASSYGGISDTQYF. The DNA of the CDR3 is TGTGCCAGCAGTTACGGGGGGATTTCAGATACGCAGTATTTT.

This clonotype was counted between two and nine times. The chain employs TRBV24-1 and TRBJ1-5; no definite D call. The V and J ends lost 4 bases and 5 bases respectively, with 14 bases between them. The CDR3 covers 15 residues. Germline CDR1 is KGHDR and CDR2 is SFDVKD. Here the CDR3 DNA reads TGTGCCACCAGTGAGACCGGGCCCCTGGATCAGCCCCAGCATTTT. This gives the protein CATSETGPLDQPQHF.

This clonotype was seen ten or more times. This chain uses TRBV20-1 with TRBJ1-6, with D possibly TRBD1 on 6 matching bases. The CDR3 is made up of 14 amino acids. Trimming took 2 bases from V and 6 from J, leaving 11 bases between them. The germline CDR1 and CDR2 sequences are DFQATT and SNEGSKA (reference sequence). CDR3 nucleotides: TGCAGTGCTAGATCTGGACAGTCTAATTCACCCCTCCACTTT. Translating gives CSARSGQSNSPLHF.

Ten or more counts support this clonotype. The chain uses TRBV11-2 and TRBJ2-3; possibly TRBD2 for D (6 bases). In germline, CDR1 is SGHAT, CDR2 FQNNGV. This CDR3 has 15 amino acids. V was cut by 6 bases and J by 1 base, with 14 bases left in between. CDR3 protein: CASSPRGLGTDTQYF. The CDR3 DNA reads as TGTGCCAGCAGTCCACGGGGACTTGGCACAGATACGCAGTATTTT. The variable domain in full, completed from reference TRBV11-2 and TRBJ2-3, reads EAGVAQSPRYKIIEKRQSVAFWCNPISGHATLYWYQQILGQGPKLLIQFQNNGVVDDSQLPKDRFSAERLKGVDSTLKIQPAKLEDSAVYLCASSPRGLGTDTQYFGPGTRLTVL.

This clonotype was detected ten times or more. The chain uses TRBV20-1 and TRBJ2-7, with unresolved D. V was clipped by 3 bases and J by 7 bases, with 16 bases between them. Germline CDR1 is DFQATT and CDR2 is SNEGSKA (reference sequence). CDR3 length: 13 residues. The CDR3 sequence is CSASRGSEWEQYF. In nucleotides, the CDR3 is TGCAGTGCTAGCCGAGGAAGCGAATGGGAGCAGTACTTC.

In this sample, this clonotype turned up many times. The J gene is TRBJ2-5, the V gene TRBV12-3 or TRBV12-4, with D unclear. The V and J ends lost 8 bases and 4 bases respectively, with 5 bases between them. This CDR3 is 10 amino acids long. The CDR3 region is CASGLETQYF. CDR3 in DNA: TGTGCCAGCGGGTTAGAGACCCAGTACTTC.

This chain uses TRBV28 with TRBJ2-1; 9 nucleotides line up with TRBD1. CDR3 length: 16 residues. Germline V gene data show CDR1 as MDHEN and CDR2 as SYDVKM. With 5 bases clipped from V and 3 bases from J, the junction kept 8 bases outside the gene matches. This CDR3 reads CASSGTGTGLYNEQFF. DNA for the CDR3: TGTGCCAGCAGTGGAACCGGGACAGGGCTCTACAATGAGCAGTTCTTC.

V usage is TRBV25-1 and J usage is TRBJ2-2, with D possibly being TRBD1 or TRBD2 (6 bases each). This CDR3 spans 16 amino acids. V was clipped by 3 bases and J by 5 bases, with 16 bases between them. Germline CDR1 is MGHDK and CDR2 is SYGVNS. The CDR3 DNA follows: TGTGCCAGCAGTGATCTTACGGGGGCGCGGACCGGGGAGCTGTTTTTT. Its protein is CASSDLTGARTGELFF. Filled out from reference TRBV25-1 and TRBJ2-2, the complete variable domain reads EADIYQTPRYLVIGTGKKITLECSQTMGHDKMYWYQQDPGMELHLIHYSYGVNSTEKGDLSSESTVSRIRTEHFPLTLESARPSHTSQYLCASSDLTGARTGELFFGEGSRLTVL.

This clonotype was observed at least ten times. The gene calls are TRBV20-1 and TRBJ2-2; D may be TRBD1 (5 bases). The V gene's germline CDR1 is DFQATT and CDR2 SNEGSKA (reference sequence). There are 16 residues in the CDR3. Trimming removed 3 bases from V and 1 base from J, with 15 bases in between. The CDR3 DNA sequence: TGCAGTGCTAGGGGCCTGGACACCCAGAACACCGGGGAGCTGTTTTTT. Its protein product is CSARGLDTQNTGELFF.

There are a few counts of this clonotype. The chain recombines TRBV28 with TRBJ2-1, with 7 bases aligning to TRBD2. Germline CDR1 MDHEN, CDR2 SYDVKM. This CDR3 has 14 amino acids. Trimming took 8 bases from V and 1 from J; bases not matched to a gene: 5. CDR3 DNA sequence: TGTGCCAGCCAACGGGGGGTTTCCTACAATGAGCAGTTCTTC. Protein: CASQRGVSYNEQFF.

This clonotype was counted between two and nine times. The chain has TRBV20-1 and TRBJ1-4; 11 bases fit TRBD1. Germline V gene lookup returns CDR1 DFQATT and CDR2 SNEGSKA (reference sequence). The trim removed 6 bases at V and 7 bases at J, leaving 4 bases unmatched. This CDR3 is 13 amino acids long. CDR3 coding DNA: TGCAGTGCCCCTGGACAGGGGGCTGAAAAACTGTTTTTT. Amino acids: CSAPGQGAEKLFF.

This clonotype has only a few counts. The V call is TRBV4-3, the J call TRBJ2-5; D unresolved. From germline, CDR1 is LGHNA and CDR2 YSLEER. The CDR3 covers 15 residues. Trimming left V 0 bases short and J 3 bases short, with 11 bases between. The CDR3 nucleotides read TGCGCCAGCAGCCAAGAAGGCCTAGAGGAAGAGACCCAGTACTTC. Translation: CASSQEGLEEETQYF.

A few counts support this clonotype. The CDR3 DNA follows: TGTGCCAGCACCAGACAGGGGTCCTACAATGAGCAGTTCTTC. Translation: CASTRQGSYNEQFF. V and J are TRBV12-3 or TRBV12-4 and TRBJ2-1; TRBD1 matches at 8 bases. V gave up 7 bases and J gave up 1 base; unmatched junction bases: 3. This CDR3 is built from 14 residues.

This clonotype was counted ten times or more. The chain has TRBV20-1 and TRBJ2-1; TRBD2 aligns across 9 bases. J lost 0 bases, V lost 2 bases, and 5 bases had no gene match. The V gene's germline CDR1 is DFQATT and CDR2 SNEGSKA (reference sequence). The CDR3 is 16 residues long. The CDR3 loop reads CSARSYSGSSYNEQFF. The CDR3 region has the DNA TGCAGTGCTAGATCCTATAGCGGGAGCTCCTACAATGAGCAGTTCTTC.

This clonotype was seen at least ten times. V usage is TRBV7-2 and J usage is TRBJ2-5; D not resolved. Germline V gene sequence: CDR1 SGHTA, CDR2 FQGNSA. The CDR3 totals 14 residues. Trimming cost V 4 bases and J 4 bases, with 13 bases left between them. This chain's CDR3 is CASSSSLTRETQYF. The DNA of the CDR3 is TGTGCCAGCAGCTCGTCCCTGACCCGAGAGACCCAGTACTTC.

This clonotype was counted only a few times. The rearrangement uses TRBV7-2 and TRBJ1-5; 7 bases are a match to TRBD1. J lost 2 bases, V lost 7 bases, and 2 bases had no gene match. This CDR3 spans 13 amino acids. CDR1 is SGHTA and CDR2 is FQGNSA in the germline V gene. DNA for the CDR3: TGTGCCAGCACCGGACAGGGCAATCAGCCCCAGCATTTT. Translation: CASTGQGNQPQHF.

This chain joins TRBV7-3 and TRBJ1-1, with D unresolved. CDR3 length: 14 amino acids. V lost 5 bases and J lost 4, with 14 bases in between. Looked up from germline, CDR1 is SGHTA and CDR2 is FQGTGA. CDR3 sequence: CASSVTPGITEAFF. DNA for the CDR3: TGTGCCAGCAGCGTTACCCCGGGAATCACTGAAGCTTTCTTT.